The present T cell receptor (beta chain) was sequenced within a study of T cells in Graves' hyperthyroidism and ophthalmopathy. This clonotype was detected a few times. TCR beta CDR3 regions were amplified from RNA transcripts. The study used the HTBI primer set for a first-round RT-PCR of the TCR CDR3. One entry per CDR3 protein, called by TCRdb with MiXCR from the multiplex PCR reads. The sample consists of 750,000 to 900,000 distinct CDR3 sequences, 38% of them appearing once. PBMCs came from around 10 ml fresh peripheral blood. V lost 0 bases to trimming and J lost 0 bases, with 11 bases between them. The CDR3 covers 16 residues. The germline V gene has CDR1 MNHNY and CDR2 SVGAGI (reference sequence).

This chain links TRBV6-6 with TRBJ1-1; the D is unclear. Sequenced sample: blood. The TCR originated in a young man with Graves' hyperthyroidism. CDR3 sequence reads: CASSYSRVPLNTEAFF. For the CDR3, the DNA is TGTGCCAGCAGTTACTCGAGGGTACCGCTGAACACTGAAGCTTTCTTT.